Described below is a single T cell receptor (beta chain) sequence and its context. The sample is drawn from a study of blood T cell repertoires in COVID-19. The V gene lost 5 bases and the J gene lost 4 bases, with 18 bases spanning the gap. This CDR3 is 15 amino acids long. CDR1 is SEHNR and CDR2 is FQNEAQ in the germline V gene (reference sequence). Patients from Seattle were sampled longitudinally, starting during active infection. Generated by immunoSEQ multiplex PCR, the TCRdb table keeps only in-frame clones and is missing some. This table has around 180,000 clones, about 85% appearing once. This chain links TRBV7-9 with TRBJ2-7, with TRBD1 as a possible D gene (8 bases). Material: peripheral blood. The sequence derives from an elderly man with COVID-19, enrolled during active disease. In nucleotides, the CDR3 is TGTGCCAGCAGCCAGGGGGGGACAGGCAATTACGAGCAGTACTTC. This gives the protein CASSQGGTGNYEQYF.